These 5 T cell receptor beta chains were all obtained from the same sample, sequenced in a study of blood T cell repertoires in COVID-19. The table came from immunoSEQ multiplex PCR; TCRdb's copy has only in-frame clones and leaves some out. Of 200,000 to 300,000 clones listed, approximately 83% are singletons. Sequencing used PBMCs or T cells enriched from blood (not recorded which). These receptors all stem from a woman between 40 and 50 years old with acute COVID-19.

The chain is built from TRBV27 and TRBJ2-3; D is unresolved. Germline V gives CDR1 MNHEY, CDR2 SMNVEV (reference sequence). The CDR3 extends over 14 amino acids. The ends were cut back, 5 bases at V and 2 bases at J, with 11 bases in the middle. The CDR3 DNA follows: TGTGCCAGCAGTATCCTCCCCGTCACAGATACGCAGTATTTT. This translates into CASSILPVTDTQYF.

CDR3 nucleotides: TGTGCCAGCACCCCGGGACTAGCGGGAGGGCTCCGCACAGATACGCAGTATTTT. This sequence encodes CASTPGLAGGLRTDTQYF. The chain combines TRBV27 with TRBJ2-3; TRBD2 aligns across 16 bases. The ends lost 7 bases at V and 1 base at J; junction bases unmatched: 8. The CDR3 covers 18 residues. The germline gives CDR1 MNHEY, CDR2 SMNVEV (reference sequence).

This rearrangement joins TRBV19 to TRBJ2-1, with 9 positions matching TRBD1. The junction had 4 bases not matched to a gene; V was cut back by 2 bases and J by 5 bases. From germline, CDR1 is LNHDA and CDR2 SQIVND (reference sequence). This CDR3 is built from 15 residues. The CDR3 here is CASSIQQGADNEQFF. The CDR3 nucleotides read TGTGCCAGTAGTATACAACAGGGGGCCGACAATGAGCAGTTCTTC.

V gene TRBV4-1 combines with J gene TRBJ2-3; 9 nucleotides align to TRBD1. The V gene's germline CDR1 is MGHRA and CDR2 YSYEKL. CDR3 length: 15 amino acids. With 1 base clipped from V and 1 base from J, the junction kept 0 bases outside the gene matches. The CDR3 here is CASSQGDRGTDTQYF. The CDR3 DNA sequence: TGCGCCAGCAGCCAAGGGGACAGGGGCACAGATACGCAGTATTTT.

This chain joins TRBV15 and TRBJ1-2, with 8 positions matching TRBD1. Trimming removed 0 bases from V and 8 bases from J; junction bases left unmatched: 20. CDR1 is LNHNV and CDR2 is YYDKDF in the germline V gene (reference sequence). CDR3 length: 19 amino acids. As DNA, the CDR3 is TGTGCCACCAGCAGAGATGTCAGTGATCTTGGGACAGGCGTGGGCGGCTACACCTTC. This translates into CATSRDVSDLGTGVGGYTF.